The 23 T cell receptor beta chains listed next were all sequenced from one sample in a study of graft-versus-host responses after intestinal transplantation. Their antigens are not known. Here immunoSEQ multiplex PCR was the method, and the copy in TCRdb shows in-frame clones only, minus some. The sample carries more than 100,000 clones, 93% recorded once. Sequenced material: unstimulated CD8+ T cells sorted from spleen or lymph node cells, taken before intestinal transplant. The receptors were gathered from a human donor who received an intestinal transplant.

This clone was recorded once. This sequence joins TRBV6-5 and TRBJ2-7; no clear D gene. CDR1 is MNHEY and CDR2 is SVGAGI in the germline V gene. V lost 0 bases to trimming and J lost 0 bases, with 6 bases between them. CDR3 size: 14 residues. In DNA form, the CDR3 reads TGTGCCAGCAGTTACTCTTACACCTCCTACGAGCAGTACTTC. Its protein is CASSYSYTSYEQYF.

V is TRBV18 and J is TRBJ2-5; D perhaps matches TRBD2 (6 bases). The germline gives CDR1 KGHSH, CDR2 LQKENI. The CDR3 contains 14 residues. Trimming cost V 3 bases and J 3 bases, with 11 bases left between them. DNA for the CDR3: TGTGCCAGCTCACCCCGGGAGACTGAAGAGACCCAGTACTTC. It specifies CASSPRETEETQYF.

In nucleotides, the CDR3 is TGTGCCAGCAGCTTAGAACGCGGGACAACCTACGAGCAGTACTTC. Translated, it gives CASSLERGTTYEQYF. The chain combines TRBV11-2 with TRBJ2-7; D is perhaps TRBD1 or TRBD2 (6 bases each). The germline V gene has CDR1 SGHAT and CDR2 FQNNGV. The CDR3 runs 15 residues. Trimming left V 0 bases short and J 2 bases short, with 11 bases between.

V is TRBV27 and J is TRBJ2-6; perhaps TRBD2 as D (6 bases). Germline loops: CDR1 MNHEY, CDR2 SMNVEV (reference sequence). The CDR3 runs to 15 residues. The V and J ends lost 5 bases and 0 bases respectively, with 8 bases between them. This CDR3 reads CASSTGGSGANVLTF. DNA of the CDR3: TGTGCCAGCAGTACCGGGGGCTCTGGGGCCAACGTCCTGACTTTC.

The count of this clone is one. This chain uses TRBV6-5 with TRBJ1-1; D uncertain. This CDR3 contains 14 residues. Germline-derived CDR1 and CDR2 are MNHEY and SVGAGI. The V gene lost 5 bases and the J gene lost 0 bases, with 10 bases spanning the gap. CDR3 amino acids: CASSENRLNTEAFF. The CDR3 nucleotides are TGTGCCAGCAGTGAGAACAGACTGAACACTGAAGCTTTCTTT.

The sample holds one count of this clone. The rearrangement joins TRBV5-6 to TRBJ1-2, with no clear D. This CDR3 has 12 residues. Germline assignment: CDR1 SGHDT and CDR2 YYEEEE. V was pared by 0 bases and J by 14 bases, with 14 bases between. The CDR3, as DNA: TGTGCCAGCAGCTTGGAATTCTCGTCTTGTACCTTC. It yields the protein CASSLEFSSCTF.

This chain uses TRBV9 with TRBJ2-1; TRBD2 is a possible D gene (7 bases). The CDR3 is 16 amino acids. V was trimmed by 3 bases and J by 2 bases, leaving 15 bases between them. Germline V gives CDR1 SGDLS, CDR2 YYNGEE. The CDR3 loop reads CASSGGGGGTYNEQFF. CDR3 in DNA: TGTGCCAGCAGCGGAGGTGGCGGGGGCACCTACAATGAGCAGTTCTTC.

CDR3 amino acids: CASSPGVGYEQYF. The CDR3 nucleotides read TGCGCCAGCAGCCCGGGGGTTGGGTACGAGCAGTACTTC. The chain uses TRBV5-1 and TRBJ2-7; D possibly corresponds to TRBD2 (6 bases). V lost 4 bases and J 4 bases, leaving 12 bases between the germline ends. The CDR3 runs to 13 residues. Per germline, CDR1 SGHRS and CDR2 YFSETQ.

The V call is TRBV7-9, the J call TRBJ2-7; 7 bases fit TRBD2. CDR3 length: 15 residues. The ends lost 5 bases at V and 1 base at J; junction bases unmatched: 8. Germline CDR1 and CDR2: SEHNR and FQNEAQ (reference sequence). CDR3 sequence (DNA): TGTGCCAGCAGCCCCACGGGGAGGGGTTCCTACGAGCAGTACTTC. Its protein product is CASSPTGRGSYEQYF.

As for this clone: Other DNA sequences of this sample code for an identical CDR3. The rearrangement uses TRBV6-5 and TRBJ2-1; D is possibly TRBD1 (5 bases). CDR1 and CDR2 from the germline V gene are MNHEY and SVGAGI. The CDR3 sequence is 15 residues long. V was clipped by 2 bases and J by 2 bases, with 10 bases between them. The CDR3 region is CASSYGRGPYNEQFF. The CDR3 DNA follows: TGTGCCAGCAGTTACGGTAGGGGCCCCTACAATGAGCAGTTCTTC.

This chain links TRBV2 with TRBJ2-3; D gene unclear. V lost 3 bases to trimming and J lost 1 base, with 8 bases between them. The CDR3 contains 14 residues. Germline V gene sequence: CDR1 SNHLY, CDR2 FYNNEI. The CDR3 DNA reads TGTGCCAGCAGTGATCCAGGCCGCACAGATACGCAGTATTTT. It specifies CASSDPGRTDTQYF. Together with reference TRBV2 and TRBJ2-3, the CDR3 gives the full variable domain: EPEVTQTPSHQVTQMGQEVILRCVPISNHLYFYWYRQILGQKVEFLVSFYNNEISEKSEIFDDQFSVERPDGSNFTLKIRSTKLEDSAMYFCASSDPGRTDTQYFGPGTRLTVL.

This chain joins TRBV4-2 and TRBJ2-7, with 7 positions matching TRBD2. This CDR3 comprises 17 residues. CDR1 and CDR2 from the germline V gene are LGHNA and YNFKEQ. V was pared by 0 bases and J by 0 bases, with 8 bases of the junction left unmatched. CDR3 sequence: CASSQDGGEVSSYEQYF. The CDR3 DNA is TGTGCCAGCAGCCAAGATGGGGGGGAAGTTTCCTCCTACGAGCAGTACTTC.

Worth noting for this clone: In the same sample, other DNA sequences code for this CDR3. The chain couples TRBV29-1 to TRBJ2-3; D is uncertain. Germline V gives CDR1 SQVTM, CDR2 ANQGSEA. This CDR3 contains 15 residues. Trimming stripped 0 bases from V and 2 bases from J, with 12 bases between. The CDR3 loop reads CSVEDRRDPTDTQYF. The CDR3 DNA sequence: TGCAGCGTTGAAGATAGGCGAGACCCCACAGATACGCAGTATTTT.

This chain links TRBV5-4 with TRBJ2-7; TRBD1 matches 10 bases. The CDR3 extends over 14 amino acids. The V and J ends lost 4 bases and 3 bases, in that order; junction bases with no gene match: 4. From germline, CDR1 is SGHNT and CDR2 YYREEE (reference sequence). DNA for the CDR3: TGTGCCAGCAGCGTGGGACAGGGGATCTACGAGCAGTACTTC. Residues: CASSVGQGIYEQYF.

The chain uses TRBV7-2 and TRBJ1-5, with D possibly being TRBD1 (5 bases). The V and J ends lost 6 bases and 0 bases respectively, with 12 bases between them. In germline, CDR1 is SGHTA, CDR2 FQGNSA. The CDR3 spans 15 residues. This CDR3 reads CASRSGPYSNQPQHF. CDR3 sequence (DNA): TGTGCCAGCAGATCGGGGCCATATAGCAATCAGCCCCAGCATTTT.

The rearrangement links TRBV19 to TRBJ2-1; TRBD1 aligns across 7 bases. The CDR3 runs to 15 residues. V trimming: 3 bases; J trimming: 1 base; junction bases outside the gene matches: 3. Germline CDR1 LNHDA, CDR2 SQIVND (reference sequence). CDR3 in amino acids: CASSIAGGSYNEQFF. The CDR3 bases are TGTGCCAGTAGTATCGCAGGGGGATCCTACAATGAGCAGTTCTTC. Variable domain in full (rest from reference TRBV19 and TRBJ2-1): DGGITQSPKYLFRKEGQNVTLSCEQNLNHDAMYWYRQDPGQGLRLIYYSQIVNDFQKGDIAEGYSVSREKKESFPLTVTSAQKNPTAFYLCASSIAGGSYNEQFFGPGTRLTVL.

This CDR3 is CASSSVRGPYEQYF. In DNA, the CDR3 is TGTGCCAGCAGTTCCGTCAGGGGCCCCTACGAGCAGTACTTC. The V gene is TRBV27, the J gene TRBJ2-7; tentative D call: TRBD1 (6 bases). Germline lookup yields CDR1 MNHEY and CDR2 SMNVEV (reference sequence). This CDR3 has 14 amino acids. Deletions cut 4 bases from V and 2 bases from J, with 12 bases between.

This chain connects TRBV5-4 to TRBJ2-7; D is unclear. CDR1 is SGHNT and CDR2 is YYREEE in the germline V gene (reference sequence). Between the trimmed V and J ends, which lost 4 bases and 7 bases, there was a span of 9 bases. This CDR3 has 11 amino acids. As DNA, the CDR3 is TGTGCCAGCAGCGGTGCCGGGGAGCAGTACTTC. It translates to CASSGAGEQYF. The whole variable domain, filled in from reference TRBV5-4 and TRBJ2-7, reads ETGVTQSPTHLIKTRGQQVTLRCSSQSGHNTVSWYQQALGQGPQFIFQYYREEENGRGNFPPRFSGLQFPNYSSELNVNALELDDSALYLCASSGAGEQYFGPGTRLTVT.

V is TRBV6-5 and J is TRBJ1-1; unclear D gene. V shed 6 bases and J shed 3 bases, with 17 bases lying between them. Germline lookup yields CDR1 MNHEY and CDR2 SVGAGI. The CDR3 has 15 residues. The CDR3 reads CASRLSGGLDTEAFF. For the CDR3, the DNA is TGTGCCAGCAGATTATCAGGTGGTTTGGACACTGAAGCTTTCTTT.

The sample holds one count of this clone. The genes are TRBV5-1 and TRBJ2-7; D is possibly TRBD1 or TRBD2 (5 bases each). The germline V gene encodes CDR1 SGHRS and CDR2 YFSETQ. The CDR3 covers 13 residues. Trimming took 3 bases from V and 0 from J, leaving 7 bases between them. In DNA form, the CDR3 reads TGCGCCAGCAGCTGGGGGACCTCCTACGAGCAGTACTTC. This gives the protein CASSWGTSYEQYF.

The chain uses TRBV7-8 and TRBJ1-1; TRBD1 might be the D (5 bases). The V end lost 2 bases, the J end lost 2 bases, and 12 bases lay between the germline ends. Germline CDR1 and CDR2: SGHVS and FQNEAQ. This CDR3 spans 15 amino acids. The CDR3 sequence: CASSLYGTDNTEAFF. The CDR3 DNA is TGTGCCAGCAGCTTATATGGGACGGATAACACTGAAGCTTTCTTT.

The gene calls are TRBV2 and TRBJ1-5; D is uncertain. Trimming stripped 7 bases from V and 8 bases from J, with 27 bases between. CDR1 is SNHLY, CDR2 FYNNEI, per germline. This CDR3 has 17 amino acids. CDR3 in amino acids: CASKGELPGPNWEPQHF. The CDR3 DNA is TGTGCCAGCAAAGGAGAATTGCCGGGCCCCAACTGGGAGCCCCAGCATTTT.

This chain joins TRBV5-8 and TRBJ2-1, with D perhaps TRBD2 (5 bases). Germline-derived CDR1 and CDR2 are SGHTS and YDEGEE. The CDR3 extends over 14 amino acids. Trimming pared 3 bases from V and 3 bases from J, leaving 10 bases between. CDR3 region: CASSSGLIYNEQFF. CDR3 nucleotides: TGTGCCAGCAGCTCCGGACTCATCTACAATGAGCAGTTCTTC.